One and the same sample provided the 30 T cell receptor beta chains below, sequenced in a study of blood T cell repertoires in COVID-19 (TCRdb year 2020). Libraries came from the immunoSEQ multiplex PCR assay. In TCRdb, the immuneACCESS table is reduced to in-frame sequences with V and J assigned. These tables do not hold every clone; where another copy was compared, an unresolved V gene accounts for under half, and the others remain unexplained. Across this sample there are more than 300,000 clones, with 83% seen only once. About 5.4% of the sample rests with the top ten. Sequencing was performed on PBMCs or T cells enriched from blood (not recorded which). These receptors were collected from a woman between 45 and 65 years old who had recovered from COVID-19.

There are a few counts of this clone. In nucleotides, the CDR3 is TGTGCCACCAGCAGAGCAGGGAAGAATGAAAAACTGTTTTTT. Its translation is CATSRAGKNEKLFF. The V call is TRBV15, the J call TRBJ1-4; D may be TRBD1 (5 bases). Germline loops: CDR1 LNHNV, CDR2 YYDKDF (reference sequence). The CDR3 totals 14 residues. Trimming took off 1 base at V and 5 bases at J, with 8 bases between the two ends.

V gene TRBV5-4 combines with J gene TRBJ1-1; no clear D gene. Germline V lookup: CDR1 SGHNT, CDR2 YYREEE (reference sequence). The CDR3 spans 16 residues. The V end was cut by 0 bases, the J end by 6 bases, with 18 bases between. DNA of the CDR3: TGTGCCAGCAGCTTGGTGCAAGTCACCAAGGCGGCTGAAGCTTTCTTT. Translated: CASSLVQVTKAAEAFF.

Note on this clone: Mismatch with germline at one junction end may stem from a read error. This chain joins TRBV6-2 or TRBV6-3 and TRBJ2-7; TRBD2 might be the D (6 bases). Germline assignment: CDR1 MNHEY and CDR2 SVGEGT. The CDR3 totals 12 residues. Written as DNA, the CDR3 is TGTGCCAGCAGTTTGGGAGGATACGAGGAGTACTTC. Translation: CASSLGGYEEYF.

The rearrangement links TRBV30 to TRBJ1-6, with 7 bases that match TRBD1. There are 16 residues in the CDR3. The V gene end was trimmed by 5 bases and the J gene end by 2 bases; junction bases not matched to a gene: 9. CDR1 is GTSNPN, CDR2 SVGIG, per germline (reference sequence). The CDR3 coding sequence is TGTGCCTGGGTTCACCGGGACAGACCCTATAATTCACCCCTCCACTTT. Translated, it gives CAWVHRDRPYNSPLHF.

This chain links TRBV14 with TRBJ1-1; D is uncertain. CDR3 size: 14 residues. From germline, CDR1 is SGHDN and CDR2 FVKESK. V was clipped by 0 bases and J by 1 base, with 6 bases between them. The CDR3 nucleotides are TGTGCCAGCAGCCAAGAGTCACAGAACACTGAAGCTTTCTTT. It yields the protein CASSQESQNTEAFF.

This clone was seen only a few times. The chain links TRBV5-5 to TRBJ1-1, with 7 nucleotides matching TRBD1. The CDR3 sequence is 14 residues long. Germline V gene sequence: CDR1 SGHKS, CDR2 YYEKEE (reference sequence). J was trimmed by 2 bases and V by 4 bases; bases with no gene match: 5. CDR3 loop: CASSGRTGNTEAFF. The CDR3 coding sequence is TGTGCCAGCAGCGGGAGGACAGGAAACACTGAAGCTTTCTTT.

Written as DNA, the CDR3 is TGCGCCAGCAGCTTTACCGGGACAGGGAATTTCGAGCAGTACTTC. This encodes CASSFTGTGNFEQYF. The chain links TRBV5-1 to TRBJ2-7, with 9 bases aligning to TRBD1. Germline V CDR1 and CDR2: SGHRS, YFSETQ. This CDR3 has 15 amino acids. V was clipped by 2 bases and J by 6 bases; unmatched bases: 9.

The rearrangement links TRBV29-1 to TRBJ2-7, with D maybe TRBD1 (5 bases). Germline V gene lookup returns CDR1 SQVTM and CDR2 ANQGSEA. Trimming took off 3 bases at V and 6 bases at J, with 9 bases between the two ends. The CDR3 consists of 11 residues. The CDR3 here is CSVEGLGEQYF. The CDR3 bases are TGCAGCGTTGAGGGGCTGGGCGAGCAGTACTTC.

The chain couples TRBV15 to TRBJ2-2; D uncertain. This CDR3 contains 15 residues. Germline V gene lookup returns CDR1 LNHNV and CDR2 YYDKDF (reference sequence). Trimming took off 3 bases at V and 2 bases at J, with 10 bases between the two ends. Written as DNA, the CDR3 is TGTGCCACCAGCAGGGGTGGGCTAAACACCGGGGAGCTGTTTTTT. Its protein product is CATSRGGLNTGELFF. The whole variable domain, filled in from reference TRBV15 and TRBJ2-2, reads DAMVIQNPRYQVTQFGKPVTLSCSQTLNHNVMYWYQQKSSQAPKLLFHYYDKDFNNEADTPDNFQSRRPNTSFCFLDIRSPGLGDTAMYLCATSRGGLNTGELFFGEGSRLTVL.

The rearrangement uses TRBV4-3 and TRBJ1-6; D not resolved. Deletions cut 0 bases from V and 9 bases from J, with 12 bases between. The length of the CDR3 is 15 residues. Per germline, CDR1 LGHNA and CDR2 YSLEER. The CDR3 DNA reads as TGCGCCAGCAGCCAAGACCCCGGGGTCGGTTCACCCCTCCACTTT. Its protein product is CASSQDPGVGSPLHF.

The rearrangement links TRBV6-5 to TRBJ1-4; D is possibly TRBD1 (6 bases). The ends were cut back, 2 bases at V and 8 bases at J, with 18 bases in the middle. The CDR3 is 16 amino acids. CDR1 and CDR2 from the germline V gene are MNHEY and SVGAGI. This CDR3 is CASSYASGERGEKLFF. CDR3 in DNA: TGTGCCAGCAGTTACGCCTCAGGGGAGAGAGGGGAAAAACTGTTTTTT.

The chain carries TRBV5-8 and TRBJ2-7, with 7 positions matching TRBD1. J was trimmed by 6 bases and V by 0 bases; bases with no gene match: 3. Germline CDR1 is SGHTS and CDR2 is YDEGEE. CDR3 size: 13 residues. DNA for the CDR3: TGTGCCAGCAGCTTGGGACAGGGACCCGAGCAGTACTTC. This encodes CASSLGQGPEQYF.

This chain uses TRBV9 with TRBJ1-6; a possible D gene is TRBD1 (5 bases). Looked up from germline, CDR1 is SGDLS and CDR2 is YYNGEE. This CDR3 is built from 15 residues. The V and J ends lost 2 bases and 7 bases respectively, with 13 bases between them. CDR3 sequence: CASSVQGGGNSPLHF. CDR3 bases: TGTGCCAGCAGCGTCCAGGGTGGGGGGAATTCACCCCTCCACTTT.

The DNA for the CDR3 is TGTGCTACGGGGGGAGAGGCTAATGAAAAACTGTTTTTT. Translation: CATGGEANEKLFF. The genes are TRBV3-1 (or the pseudogene TRBV3-2) and TRBJ1-4; D is perhaps TRBD1 (5 bases). The CDR3 runs 13 residues. Germline V gene lookup returns CDR1 LGHDT and CDR2 YNNKEL (reference sequence).

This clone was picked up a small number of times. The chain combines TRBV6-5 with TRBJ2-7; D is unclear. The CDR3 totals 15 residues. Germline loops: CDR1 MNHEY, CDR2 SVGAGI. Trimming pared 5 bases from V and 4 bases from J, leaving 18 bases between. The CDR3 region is CASSPRLGRPYEQYF. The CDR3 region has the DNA TGTGCCAGCAGTCCCCGCCTAGGCAGACCGTACGAGCAGTACTTC.

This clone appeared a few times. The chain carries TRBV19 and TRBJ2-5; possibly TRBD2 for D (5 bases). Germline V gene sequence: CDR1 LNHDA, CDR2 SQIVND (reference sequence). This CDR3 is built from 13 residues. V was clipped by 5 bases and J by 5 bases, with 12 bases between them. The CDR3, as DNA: TGTGCCAGTAGTGGGAGACCGGAGGAGACCCAGTACTTC. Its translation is CASSGRPEETQYF.

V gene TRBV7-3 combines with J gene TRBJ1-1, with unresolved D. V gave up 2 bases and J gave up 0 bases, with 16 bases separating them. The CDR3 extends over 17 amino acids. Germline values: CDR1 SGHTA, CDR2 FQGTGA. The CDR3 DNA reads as TGTGCCAGCAGCTTATTTCCCGCCAGAGACATGAACACTGAAGCTTTCTTT. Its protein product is CASSLFPARDMNTEAFF.

CDR3 DNA sequence: TGCGCCAGCAGCCAACGACTAGCGGGAGGTCGGGATGAGCAGTTCTTC. This sequence encodes CASSQRLAGGRDEQFF. The rearrangement uses TRBV4-1 and TRBJ2-1, with 13 bases matching TRBD2. The J segment lost 8 bases and the V segment lost 2 bases, leaving 6 bases of the junction unmatched. This CDR3 contains 16 residues. Germline assignment: CDR1 MGHRA and CDR2 YSYEKL.

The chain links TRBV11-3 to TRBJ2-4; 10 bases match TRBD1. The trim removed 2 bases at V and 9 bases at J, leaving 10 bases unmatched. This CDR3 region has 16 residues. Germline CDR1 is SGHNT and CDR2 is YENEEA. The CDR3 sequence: CASSLPWGQGTSIQYF. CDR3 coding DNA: TGTGCCAGCAGCTTACCATGGGGACAGGGGACAAGCATTCAGTACTTC.

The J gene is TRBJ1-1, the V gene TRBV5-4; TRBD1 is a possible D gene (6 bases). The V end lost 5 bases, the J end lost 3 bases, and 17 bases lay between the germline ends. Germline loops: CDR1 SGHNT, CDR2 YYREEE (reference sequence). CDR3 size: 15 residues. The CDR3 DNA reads TGTGCCAGCAGGAGGGAGATGGGGGCGCACACTGAAGCTTTCTTT. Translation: CASRREMGAHTEAFF.

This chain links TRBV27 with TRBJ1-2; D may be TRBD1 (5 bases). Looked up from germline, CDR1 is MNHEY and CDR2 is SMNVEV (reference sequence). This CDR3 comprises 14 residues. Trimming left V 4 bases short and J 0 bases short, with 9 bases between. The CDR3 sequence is CASSSQGSNYGYTF. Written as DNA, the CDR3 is TGTGCCAGCAGTTCGCAGGGATCTAACTATGGCTACACCTTC.

The CDR3 loop reads CASSLRTGPLDEQYF. CDR3 bases: TGTGCCAGCAGCTTACGGACAGGGCCCCTGGACGAGCAGTACTTC. The chain couples TRBV3-1 (or the pseudogene TRBV3-2) to TRBJ2-7; TRBD1 matches 8 bases. V lost 5 bases, J lost 5 bases, and 11 bases stayed unmatched. The CDR3 length is 15 residues. The germline V gene encodes CDR1 LGHDT and CDR2 YNNKEL (reference sequence).

CDR3 amino acids: CAWRHGTSGTDEQYF. In DNA form, the CDR3 reads TGTGCCTGGAGACACGGGACTAGCGGGACCGACGAGCAGTACTTC. This chain links TRBV30 with TRBJ2-7; 13 bases map to TRBD2. Germline loops: CDR1 GTSNPN, CDR2 SVGIG (reference sequence). The trim removed 3 bases at V and 5 bases at J, leaving 7 bases unmatched. This CDR3 region has 15 residues.

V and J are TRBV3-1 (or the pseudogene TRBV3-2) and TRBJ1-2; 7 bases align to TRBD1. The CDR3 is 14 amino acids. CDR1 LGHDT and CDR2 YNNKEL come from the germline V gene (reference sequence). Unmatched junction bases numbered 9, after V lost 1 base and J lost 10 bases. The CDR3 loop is CASSQGYGTADYTF. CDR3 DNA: TGTGCCAGCAGCCAAGGATATGGGACAGCCGACTACACCTTC.

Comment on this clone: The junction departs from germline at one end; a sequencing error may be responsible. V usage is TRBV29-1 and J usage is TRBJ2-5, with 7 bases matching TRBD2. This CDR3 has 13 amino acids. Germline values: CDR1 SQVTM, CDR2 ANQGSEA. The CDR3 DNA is TGCAGCGTTGAACTAGCGGCGGTAGAGTCCCAGTACTTC. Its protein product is CSVELAAVESQYF.

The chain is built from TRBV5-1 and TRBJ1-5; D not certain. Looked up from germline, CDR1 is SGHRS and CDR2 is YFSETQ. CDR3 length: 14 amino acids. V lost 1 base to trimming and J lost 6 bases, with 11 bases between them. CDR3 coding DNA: TGCGCCAGCAGCTTGTTGGGAGAGAGTCAGCCCCAGCATTTT. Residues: CASSLLGESQPQHF.

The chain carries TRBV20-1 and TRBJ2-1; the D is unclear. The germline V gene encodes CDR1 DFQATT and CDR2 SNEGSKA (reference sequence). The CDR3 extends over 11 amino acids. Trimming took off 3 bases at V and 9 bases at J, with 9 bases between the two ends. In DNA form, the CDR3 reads TGCAGTGCTAGTCGTCTTAGTGAGCAGTTCTTC. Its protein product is CSASRLSEQFF.

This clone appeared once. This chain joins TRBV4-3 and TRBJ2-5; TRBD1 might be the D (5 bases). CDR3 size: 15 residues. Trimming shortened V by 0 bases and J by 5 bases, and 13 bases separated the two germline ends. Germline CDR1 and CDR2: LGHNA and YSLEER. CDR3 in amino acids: CASSQDISAGETQYF. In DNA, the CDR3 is TGCGCCAGCAGCCAAGATATTTCGGCAGGGGAGACCCAGTACTTC.

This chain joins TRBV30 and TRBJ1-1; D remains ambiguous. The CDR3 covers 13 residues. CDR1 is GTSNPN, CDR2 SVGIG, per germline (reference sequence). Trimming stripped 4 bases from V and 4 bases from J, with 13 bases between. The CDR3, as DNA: TGTGCCTGGACCCCGAGAGGGTTCACTGAAGCTTTCTTT. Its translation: CAWTPRGFTEAFF.

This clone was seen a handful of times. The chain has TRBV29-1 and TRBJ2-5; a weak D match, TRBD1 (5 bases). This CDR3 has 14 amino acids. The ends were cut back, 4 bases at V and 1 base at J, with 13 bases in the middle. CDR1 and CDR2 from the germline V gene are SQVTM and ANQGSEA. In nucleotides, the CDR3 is TGCAGCGTTGGAGACAGAACCCGCCAAGAGACCCAGTACTTC. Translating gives CSVGDRTRQETQYF.